Listed below are T cell receptor beta chains from one sample, sequenced in a study of vaccination and CD4 T cells after COVID-19. TCRdb fed the PCR reads into MiXCR, producing one record per CDR3 protein. The table has around 20,000 distinct CDR3 sequences, about 44% seen once. No antigen has been identified for these receptors. The sample in question was CD4+ T cells from blood, cultured in vitro, obtained before SARS-CoV-2 vaccination. Source of these receptors: a human donor who had recovered from COVID-19. The CDR3 runs from the conserved cysteine through the conserved F or W. The D gene is left open where the match is weak. A row's size may be missing; if present it is once, few, many or a size class.

CDR3nt: TGTGCCATCAGTGGATGGGACACTCACGCCCAAGAGACCCAGTACTTC; CDR3aa: CAISGWDTHAQETQYF; v_gene: TRBV10-3; j_gene: TRBJ2-5; abundance: NA; d_gene: NA
CDR3nt: TGTGCCAGCAGCCAAAGGGGAAATCAGCCCCAGCATTTT; CDR3aa: CASSQRGNQPQHF; v_gene: TRBV7-2; j_gene: TRBJ1-5; abundance: NA; d_gene: NA
CDR3nt: TGCAGTGCAGGCCGGGATGCTTACAATGAGCAGTTCTTC; CDR3aa: CSAGRDAYNEQFF; v_gene: TRBV20-1; j_gene: TRBJ2-1; abundance: few; d_gene: NA
CDR3nt: TGTGCCAGCAGTGAATTAGGACAGGGACAAAAGAACACTGAAGCTTTCTTT; CDR3aa: CASSELGQGQKNTEAFF; v_gene: TRBV25-1; j_gene: TRBJ1-1; abundance: NA; d_gene: TRBD1
CDR3nt: TGCAGTGCTAGTCGGCGACAGGGAGATTCACCCCTCCACTTT; CDR3aa: CSASRRQGDSPLHF; v_gene: TRBV20-1; j_gene: TRBJ1-6; abundance: few; d_gene: TRBD1
CDR3nt: TGTGCCAGCAGTTACGATTTAGTGAACACTGAAGCTTTCTTT; CDR3aa: CASSYDLVNTEAFF; v_gene: TRBV6-5; j_gene: TRBJ1-1; abundance: NA; d_gene: NA
CDR3nt: TGTGCCAGCAGGGTAACCGGGACAGGGTACGGCTACACCTTC; CDR3aa: CASRVTGTGYGYTF; v_gene: TRBV2; j_gene: TRBJ1-2; abundance: few; d_gene: TRBD1
CDR3nt: TGTGCCAGCAGTTTTGGGTACAATCAGCCCCAGCATTTT; CDR3aa: CASSFGYNQPQHF; v_gene: TRBV27; j_gene: TRBJ1-5; abundance: NA; d_gene: NA
CDR3nt: TGCAGTGCCCTGGGACAGGGGACAGATACGCAGTATTTT; CDR3aa: CSALGQGTDTQYF; v_gene: TRBV20-1; j_gene: TRBJ2-3; abundance: NA; d_gene: TRBD1
CDR3nt: TGCAGTGCTAGTAGCGGCTACTCCTACGAGCAGTACTTC; CDR3aa: CSASSGYSYEQYF; v_gene: TRBV20-1; j_gene: TRBJ2-7; abundance: NA; d_gene: NA
CDR3nt: TGTGCCAGCGCCTTTTCACTCACCTCCTACGAGCAGTACTTC; CDR3aa: CASAFSLTSYEQYF; v_gene: TRBV6-1; j_gene: TRBJ2-7; abundance: NA; d_gene: NA
CDR3nt: TGTGCCAGCAGCTTATGGGGCAGGGTCTCTGGGGCCAACGTCCTGACTTTC; CDR3aa: CASSLWGRVSGANVLTF; v_gene: TRBV7-9; j_gene: TRBJ2-6; abundance: few; d_gene: NA
CDR3nt: TGTGCCAGCAGCTTAAGACGGCTCTATGGCTACACCTTC; CDR3aa: CASSLRRLYGYTF; v_gene: TRBV7-2; j_gene: TRBJ1-2; abundance: NA; d_gene: NA
CDR3nt: TGTGCCAGCACCACCGAAGGGACATCCAACGAGCAGTACTTC; CDR3aa: CASTTEGTSNEQYF; v_gene: TRBV28; j_gene: TRBJ2-7; abundance: NA; d_gene: NA
CDR3nt: TGTGCCAGCAGCCGCGACAGTCACACCGGGGAGCTGTTTTTT; CDR3aa: CASSRDSHTGELFF; v_gene: TRBV7-2; j_gene: TRBJ2-2; abundance: few; d_gene: NA
CDR3nt: TGTGCCAGTAAGGATCCGAGGAAGAACACTGAAGCTTTCTTT; CDR3aa: CASKDPRKNTEAFF; v_gene: TRBV19; j_gene: TRBJ1-1; abundance: NA; d_gene: NA
CDR3nt: TGTGCCAGCAGCCCCCAAGGGCGGGGCCGTGGAACCCAGTACTTC; CDR3aa: CASSPQGRGRGTQYF; v_gene: TRBV7-2; j_gene: TRBJ2-5; abundance: NA; d_gene: NA
CDR3nt: TGTGCCAGTAGAAAGCAGGGGGGTCAGCCCCAGCATTTT; CDR3aa: CASRKQGGQPQHF; v_gene: TRBV19; j_gene: TRBJ1-5; abundance: NA; d_gene: TRBD1
CDR3nt: TGTGCCAGCAGCCAAGCTGACAGGGATAACTATGGCTACACCTTC; CDR3aa: CASSQADRDNYGYTF; v_gene: TRBV4-2; j_gene: TRBJ1-2; abundance: NA; d_gene: TRBD1
CDR3nt: TGTGCCAGCAGTGATAGATGGGACAGAAATTCACCCCTCCGCTTT; CDR3aa: CASSDRWDRNSPLRF; v_gene: TRBV6-1; j_gene: TRBJ1-6; abundance: NA; d_gene: TRBD1
CDR3nt: TGTGCCAGCACCCCCGCCTTGGGGATCTCCTACAATGAGCAGTTCTTC; CDR3aa: CASTPALGISYNEQFF; v_gene: TRBV7-2; j_gene: TRBJ2-1; abundance: NA; d_gene: NA
CDR3nt: TGTGCCAGCAGCTTAAACGGCGGGGGCAGGGAGACCCAGTACTTC; CDR3aa: CASSLNGGGRETQYF; v_gene: TRBV7-3; j_gene: TRBJ2-5; abundance: NA; d_gene: NA